These T cell receptor beta chains were read from a single sample in a study of vaccination effects on CD4 cells after COVID-19. Their cognate antigens are unknown. Sequencing used immunoSEQ multiplex PCR; TCRdb keeps in-frame clones, though not all of them. The sample gives approximately 38,000 clones, 73% of which show up once; less than 40% is in the top ten. The specimen was CD4+ T cells from PBMCs cultured with a peptide pool, collected before COVID-19 vaccination. These receptors were taken from a human donor who had a prior SARS-CoV-2 infection. The CDR3 runs from the conserved cysteine through the conserved F or W. A D gene is named only where the DNA matches it firmly. A clone size is listed for some rows: how often the clone was seen (once, few, many), or a class if it is expanded.

size: .
V: TRBV30
D: TRBD1
J: TRBJ1-5
CDR3: CAWSVWGQGANGDQPQHF
DNA: TGTGCCTGGAGTGTTTGGGGACAGGGGGCGAACGGCGATCAGCCCCAGCATTTT

size: .
V: TRBV30
D: .
J: TRBJ2-3
CDR3: CAWTLSFVDTQYF
DNA: TGTGCCTGGACCCTCAGTTTTGTAGATACGCAGTATTTT

size: .
V: TRBV6-6
D: TRBD1
J: TRBJ1-4
CDR3: CASSITGGDCFF
DNA: TGTGCCAGCAGTATTACAGGGGGCGACTGTTTTTTT

size: .
V: TRBV19
D: .
J: TRBJ2-1
CDR3: CASSMGSANEQFF
DNA: TGTGCCAGTAGTATGGGCAGCGCCAATGAGCAGTTCTTC

size: once
V: TRBV14
D: .
J: TRBJ1-2
CDR3: CASSKGETGYYGYTF
DNA: TGTGCCAGCAGCAAAGGGGAAACAGGGTACTATGGCTACACCTTC

size: .
V: TRBV7-2
D: .
J: TRBJ2-5
CDR3: CASNHGGETQYF
DNA: TGTGCCAGCAACCATGGCGGGGAGACCCAGTACTTC

size: once
V: TRBV7-8
D: .
J: TRBJ1-1
CDR3: CASSLIVGATSEAFF
DNA: TGTGCCAGCAGCTTAATAGTAGGGGCTACATCTGAAGCTTTCTTT

size: .
V: TRBV24-1
D: TRBD2
J: TRBJ2-1
CDR3: CATSLAGERSWNEQFF
DNA: TGTGCCACCAGTCTAGCGGGCGAGAGAAGTTGGAATGAGCAGTTCTTC

size: few
V: TRBV19
D: .
J: TRBJ2-7
CDR3: CASSPRDFPYEQYF
DNA: TGTGCCAGTAGTCCCCGGGACTTTCCTTACGAGCAGTACTTC

size: .
V: TRBV6-5
D: .
J: TRBJ2-7
CDR3: CASSYPPTSEQYF
DNA: TGTGCCAGCAGTTACCCCCCTACCAGCGAGCAGTACTTC

size: .
V: TRBV21-1
D: .
J: TRBJ1-6
CDR3: CASRIKGWGKYNSPLHF
DNA: TGTGCCAGCAGGATAAAGGGATGGGGGAAGTATAATTCACCCCTCCACTTT

size: few
V: TRBV15
D: TRBD1
J: TRBJ1-2
CDR3: CATSRDGTGGGGYTF
DNA: TGTGCCACCAGCAGAGATGGGACAGGGGGAGGTGGCTACACCTTC

size: few
V: TRBV4-2
D: TRBD1
J: TRBJ2-7
CDR3: CASSQGRDRSYEQYF
DNA: TGTGCCAGCAGCCAAGGCAGGGACAGGTCCTACGAGCAGTACTTC

size: .
V: TRBV9
D: .
J: TRBJ2-3
CDR3: CASSVRRGTDTQYF
DNA: TGTGCCAGCAGCGTCCGGCGGGGCACAGATACGCAGTATTTT

size: .
V: TRBV9
D: .
J: TRBJ2-7
CDR3: CASSVAAGGVPYEQYF
DNA: TGTGCCAGCAGCGTAGCTGCAGGGGGGGTCCCCTACGAGCAGTACTTC

size: .
V: TRBV28
D: .
J: TRBJ1-5
CDR3: CASSSQGQPQHF
DNA: TGTGCCAGCAGTTCACAGGGCCAGCCCCAGCATTTT

size: .
V: TRBV14
D: .
J: TRBJ2-1
CDR3: CASSQEIRAGGYNEQFF
DNA: TGTGCCAGCAGCCAAGAGATACGGGCAGGAGGATACAATGAGCAGTTCTTC

size: .
V: TRBV4-2
D: .
J: TRBJ1-1
CDR3: CASSQGGNTEAFF
DNA: TGTGCCAGCAGCCAAGGGGGGAACACTGAAGCTTTCTTT

size: few
V: TRBV6-1
D: .
J: TRBJ2-7
CDR3: CASSELGGYQSYEQYF
DNA: TGTGCCAGCAGTGAGCTTGGGGGGTACCAGTCCTACGAGCAGTACTTC

size: few
V: TRBV25-1
D: .
J: TRBJ1-2
CDR3: CASRFLGGVINYGYTF
DNA: TGTGCCAGCAGGTTCCTGGGGGGGGTGATTAACTATGGCTACACCTTC

size: .
V: TRBV7-2
D: .
J: TRBJ1-2
CDR3: CASSSTPRGGGYTF
DNA: TGTGCCAGCAGCTCCACTCCGAGAGGGGGTGGCTACACCTTC

size: once
V: TRBV29-1
D: .
J: TRBJ2-7
CDR3: CSVVTAVSYEQYF
DNA: TGCAGCGTTGTGACAGCTGTCTCCTACGAGCAGTACTTC

size: few
V: TRBV7-9
D: TRBD1
J: TRBJ2-2
CDR3: CASSSTGGGTGELFF
DNA: TGTGCCAGCAGCTCGACAGGGGGCGGAACCGGGGAGCTGTTTTTT

size: .
V: TRBV3-1/TRBV3-2
D: .
J: TRBJ1-2
CDR3: CASSPGGAGYGYTF
DNA: TGTGCCAGCAGCCCCGGCGGAGCAGGCTATGGCTACACCTTC

size: .
V: TRBV5-1
D: TRBD2
J: TRBJ2-5
CDR3: CASSLARGGQETQYF
DNA: TGCGCCAGCAGCTTGGCGCGGGGGGGCCAAGAGACCCAGTACTTC

size: .
V: TRBV20-1
D: .
J: TRBJ2-7
CDR3: CSARDPGEQYF
DNA: TGCAGTGCTAGAGATCCGGGCGAGCAGTACTTC

size: .
V: TRBV19
D: .
J: TRBJ1-6
CDR3: CASSMRGGNSPLHF
DNA: TGTGCCAGTAGTATGAGGGGTGGGAATTCACCCCTCCACTTT

size: .
V: TRBV6-1
D: .
J: TRBJ1-2
CDR3: CASSEEAWWGTPVYGYTF
DNA: TGTGCCAGCAGTGAAGAGGCCTGGTGGGGGACCCCTGTCTATGGCTACACCTTC

size: few
V: TRBV13
D: .
J: TRBJ1-3
CDR3: CASSSGDALSSGNTIYF
DNA: TGTGCCAGCAGCTCGGGGGACGCCTTAAGCTCTGGAAACACCATATATTTT

size: .
V: TRBV7-2
D: .
J: TRBJ1-2
CDR3: CASSLKFGYGYTF
DNA: TGTGCCAGCAGCTTAAAATTCGGGTATGGCTACACCTTC

size: .
V: TRBV5-4
D: .
J: TRBJ2-1
CDR3: CASSLALGRSSYNEQFF
DNA: TGTGCCAGCAGCTTGGCACTCGGGAGAAGCTCCTACAATGAGCAGTTCTTC

size: .
V: TRBV4-3
D: .
J: TRBJ2-3
CDR3: CASSQGSGRGTDTQYF
DNA: TGCGCCAGCAGCCAAGGATCGGGACGGGGCACAGATACGCAGTATTTT

size: .
V: TRBV27
D: .
J: TRBJ2-7
CDR3: CASSRQGRSEQYF
DNA: TGTGCCAGCAGTCGCCAGGGTAGGTCCGAGCAGTACTTC

size: .
V: TRBV6-5
D: TRBD2
J: TRBJ2-5
CDR3: CASSPTSGGWETQYF
DNA: TGTGCCAGCAGTCCAACTAGCGGGGGATGGGAGACCCAGTACTTC

size: .
V: TRBV5-1
D: .
J: TRBJ2-3
CDR3: CASSLVGSTDTQYF
DNA: TGCGCCAGCAGCTTGGTGGGGAGCACAGATACGCAGTATTTT

size: .
V: TRBV19
D: .
J: TRBJ1-4
CDR3: CASSTRGGKLFF
DNA: TGTGCCAGTAGTACGAGGGGGGGAAAACTGTTTTTT

size: .
V: TRBV7-2
D: .
J: TRBJ2-3
CDR3: CASSLDGTGTTDTQYF
DNA: TGTGCCAGCAGCTTAGATGGGACCGGTACCACAGATACGCAGTATTTT

size: few
V: TRBV19
D: TRBD1
J: TRBJ2-1
CDR3: CASSRGQGAYNEQFF
DNA: TGTGCCAGTAGTCGAGGGCAGGGGGCCTACAATGAGCAGTTCTTC

size: .
V: TRBV9
D: .
J: TRBJ1-5
CDR3: CASSPRWALGQPQHF
DNA: TGTGCCAGCAGCCCCCGGTGGGCCCTCGGTCAGCCCCAGCATTTT

size: .
V: TRBV9
D: .
J: TRBJ2-3
CDR3: CASSPGSFPGDTQYF
DNA: TGTGCCAGCAGCCCGGGGAGTTTCCCGGGGGATACGCAGTATTTT

size: few
V: TRBV12-3/TRBV12-4
D: .
J: TRBJ2-2
CDR3: CASTRRTGELFF
DNA: TGTGCCAGCACACGAAGGACCGGGGAGCTGTTTTTT

size: few
V: TRBV19
D: .
J: TRBJ2-1
CDR3: CASSIVGDGSSNEQFF
DNA: TGTGCCAGTAGTATTGTTGGGGATGGGAGTAGTAATGAGCAGTTCTTC

size: .
V: TRBV7-8
D: .
J: TRBJ2-7
CDR3: CASSLVATSRGEQYF
DNA: TGTGCCAGCAGCTTAGTAGCGACATCGAGGGGCGAGCAGTACTTC

size: large
V: TRBV14
D: .
J: TRBJ1-2
CDR3: CASSQIDRSGYTF
DNA: TGTGCCAGCAGCCAAATAGACCGTAGTGGCTACACCTTC

size: .
V: TRBV28
D: TRBD1
J: TRBJ1-5
CDR3: CASSPDRENQPQHF
DNA: TGTGCCAGCAGCCCCGACAGGGAAAATCAGCCCCAGCATTTT

size: .
V: TRBV7-9
D: .
J: TRBJ2-5
CDR3: CASSRGPNQETQYF
DNA: TGTGCCAGCAGCCGCGGACCGAACCAAGAGACCCAGTACTTC